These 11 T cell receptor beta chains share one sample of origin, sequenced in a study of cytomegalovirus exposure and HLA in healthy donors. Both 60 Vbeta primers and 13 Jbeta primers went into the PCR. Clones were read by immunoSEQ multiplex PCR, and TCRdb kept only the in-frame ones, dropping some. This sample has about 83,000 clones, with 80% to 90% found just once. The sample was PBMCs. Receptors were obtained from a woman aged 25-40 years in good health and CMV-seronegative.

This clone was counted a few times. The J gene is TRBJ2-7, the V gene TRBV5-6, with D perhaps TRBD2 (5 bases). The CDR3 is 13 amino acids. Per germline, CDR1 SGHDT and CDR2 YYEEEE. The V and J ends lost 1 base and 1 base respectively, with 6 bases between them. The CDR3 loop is CASSLRGSYEQYF. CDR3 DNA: TGTGCCAGCAGCTTGCGGGGTTCCTACGAGCAGTACTTC.

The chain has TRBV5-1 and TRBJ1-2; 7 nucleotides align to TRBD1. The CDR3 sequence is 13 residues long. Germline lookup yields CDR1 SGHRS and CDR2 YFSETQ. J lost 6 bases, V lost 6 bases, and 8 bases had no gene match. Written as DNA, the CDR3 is TGCGCCAGCACTATTCAGGGGGTCGATGGCTACACCTTC. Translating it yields CASTIQGVDGYTF.

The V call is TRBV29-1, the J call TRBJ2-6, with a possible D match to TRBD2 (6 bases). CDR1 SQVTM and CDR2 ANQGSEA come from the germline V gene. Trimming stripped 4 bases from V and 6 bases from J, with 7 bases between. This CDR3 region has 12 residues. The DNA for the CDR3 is TGCAGCGTTGGGACTACGGCCAACGTCCTGACTTTC. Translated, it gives CSVGTTANVLTF.

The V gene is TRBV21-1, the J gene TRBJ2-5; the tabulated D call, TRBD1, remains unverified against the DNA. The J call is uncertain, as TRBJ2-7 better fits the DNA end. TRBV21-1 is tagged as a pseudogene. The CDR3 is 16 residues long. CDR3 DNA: TGTGCCAGCAGCCTACGGGACAGCGACAAAACCTACGAGCAGTACTTC. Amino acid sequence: CASSLRDSDKTYEQYF.

The CDR3 here is CASSRGVTGRSETQYF. CDR3 nucleotide sequence: TGTGCCAGCAGCCGGGGGGTTACCGGGAGGTCGGAGACCCAGTACTTC. The chain combines TRBV14 with TRBJ2-5, with 7 bases matching TRBD2. Germline V gene data show CDR1 as SGHDN and CDR2 as FVKESK. The CDR3 contains 16 residues. V lost 4 bases to trimming and J lost 5 bases; unmatched junction nucleotides: 13.

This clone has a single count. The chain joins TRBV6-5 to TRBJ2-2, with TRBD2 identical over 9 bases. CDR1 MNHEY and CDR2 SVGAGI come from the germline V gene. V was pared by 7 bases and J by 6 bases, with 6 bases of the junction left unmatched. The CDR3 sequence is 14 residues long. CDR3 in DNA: TGTGCCAGCAACACCGGGACTAGCCCCGGGGAGCTGTTTTTT. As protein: CASNTGTSPGELFF.

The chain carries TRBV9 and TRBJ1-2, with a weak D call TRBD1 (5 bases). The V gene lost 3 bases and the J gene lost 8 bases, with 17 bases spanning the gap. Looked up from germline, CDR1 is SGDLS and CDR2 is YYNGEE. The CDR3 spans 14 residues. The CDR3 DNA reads TGTGCCAGCAGCGACCAGTTGGGGGGTGGCGGCTACACCTTC. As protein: CASSDQLGGGGYTF.

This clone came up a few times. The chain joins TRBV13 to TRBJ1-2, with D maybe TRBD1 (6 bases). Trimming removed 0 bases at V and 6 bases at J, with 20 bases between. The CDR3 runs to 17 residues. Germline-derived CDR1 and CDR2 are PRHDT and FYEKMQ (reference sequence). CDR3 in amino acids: CASSLGGLGAVRDGYTF. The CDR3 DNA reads TGTGCCAGCAGCTTAGGGGGGTTGGGGGCTGTTAGAGATGGCTACACCTTC.

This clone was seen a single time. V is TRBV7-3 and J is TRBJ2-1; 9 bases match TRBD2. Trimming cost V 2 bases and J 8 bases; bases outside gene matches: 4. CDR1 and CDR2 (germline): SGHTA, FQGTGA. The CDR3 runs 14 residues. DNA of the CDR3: TGTGCCAGCAGCTTACGCGGGAGGGCCGATGAGCAGTTCTTC. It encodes CASSLRGRADEQFF.

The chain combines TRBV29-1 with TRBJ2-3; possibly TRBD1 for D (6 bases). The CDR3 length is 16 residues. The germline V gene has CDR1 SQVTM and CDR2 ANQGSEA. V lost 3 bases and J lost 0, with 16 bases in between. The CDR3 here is CSVEGARGSSTDTQYF. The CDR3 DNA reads TGCAGCGTTGAGGGGGCGCGTGGATCTAGCACAGATACGCAGTATTTT.

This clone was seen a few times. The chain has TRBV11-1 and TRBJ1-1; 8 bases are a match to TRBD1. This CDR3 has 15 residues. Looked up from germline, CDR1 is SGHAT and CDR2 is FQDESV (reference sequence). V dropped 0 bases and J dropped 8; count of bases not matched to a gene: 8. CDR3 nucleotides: TGTGCCAGCAGCTTAGCTCCCGGAGGACAGGGAGAAGCTTTCTTT. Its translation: CASSLAPGGQGEAFF.